The T cell receptor beta chain under discussion was sequenced for a study of blood T cell repertoires in COVID-19. The V segment lost 4 bases and the J segment 6 bases; nucleotides outside the gene matches: 5. CDR1 and CDR2 from the germline V gene are MNHEY and SMNVEV (reference sequence). This CDR3 comprises 15 residues. Sequencing used immunoSEQ multiplex PCR; TCRdb keeps in-frame clones, though not all of them. Here the sample spans more than 250,000 clones, over 75% being singletons. V is TRBV27 and J is TRBJ2-7, with TRBD2 matching over 14 bases. The sequenced sample was peripheral blood. The clonotype originates from a man aged 50 or older with active or convalescent COVID-19. CDR3 sequence reads: CASSYQTSGRGEQYF. In nucleotides, the CDR3 is TGTGCCAGCAGTTACCAGACTAGCGGGAGGGGCGAGCAGTACTTC.